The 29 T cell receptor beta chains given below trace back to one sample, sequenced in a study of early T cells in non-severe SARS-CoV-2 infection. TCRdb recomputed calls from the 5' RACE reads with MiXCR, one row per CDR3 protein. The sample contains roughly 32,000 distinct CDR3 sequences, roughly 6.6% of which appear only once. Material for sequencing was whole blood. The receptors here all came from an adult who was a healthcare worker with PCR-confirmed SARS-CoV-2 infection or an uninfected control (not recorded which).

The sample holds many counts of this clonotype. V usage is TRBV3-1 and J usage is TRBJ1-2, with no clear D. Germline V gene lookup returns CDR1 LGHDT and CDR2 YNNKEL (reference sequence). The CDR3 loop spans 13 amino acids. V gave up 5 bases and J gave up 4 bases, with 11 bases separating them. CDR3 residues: CASSESPGYGYTF. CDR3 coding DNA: TGTGCCAGCAGCGAAAGCCCGGGCTATGGCTACACCTTC. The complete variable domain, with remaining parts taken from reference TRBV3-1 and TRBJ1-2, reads DTAVSQTPKYLVTQMGNDKSIKCEQNLGHDTMYWYKQDSKKFLKIMFSYNNKELIINETVPNRFSPKSPDKAHLNLHINSLELGDSAVYFCASSESPGYGYTFGSGTRLTVV.

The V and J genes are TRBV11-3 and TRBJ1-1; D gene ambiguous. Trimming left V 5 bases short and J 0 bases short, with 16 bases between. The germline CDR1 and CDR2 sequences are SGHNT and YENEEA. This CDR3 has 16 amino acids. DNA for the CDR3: TGTGCCAGCAGCGAGAGGACGGCTATTATGAACACTGAAGCTTTCTTT. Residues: CASSERTAIMNTEAFF.

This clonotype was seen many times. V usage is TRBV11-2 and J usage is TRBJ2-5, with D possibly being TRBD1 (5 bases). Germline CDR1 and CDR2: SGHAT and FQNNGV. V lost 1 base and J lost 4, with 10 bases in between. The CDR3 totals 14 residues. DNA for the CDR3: TGTGCCAGCAGCTTAGCAGGGTACTTAGAGACCCAGTACTTC. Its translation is CASSLAGYLETQYF.

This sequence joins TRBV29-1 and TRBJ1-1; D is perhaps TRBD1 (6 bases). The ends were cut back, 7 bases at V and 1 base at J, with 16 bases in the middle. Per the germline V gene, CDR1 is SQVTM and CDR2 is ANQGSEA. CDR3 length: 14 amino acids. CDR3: CSGLKQGWNTEAFF. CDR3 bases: TGCAGCGGGCTAAAACAGGGATGGAACACTGAAGCTTTCTTT.

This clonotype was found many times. CDR3 region: CASSPRSDSYEQYF. Written as DNA, the CDR3 is TGTGCCAGCTCACCAAGGTCTGACTCCTACGAGCAGTACTTC. The J gene is TRBJ2-7, the V gene TRBV18, with unresolved D. With 2 bases removed from V and 0 bases from J, the gap between germline ends came to 8 bases. Germline V gene sequence: CDR1 KGHSH, CDR2 LQKENI. The CDR3 runs 14 residues.

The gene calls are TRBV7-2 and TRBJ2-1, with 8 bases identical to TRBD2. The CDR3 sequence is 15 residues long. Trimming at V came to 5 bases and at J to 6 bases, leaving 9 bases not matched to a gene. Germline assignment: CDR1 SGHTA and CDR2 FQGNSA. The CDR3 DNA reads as TGTGCCAGCAGCCCTCCGGGACTAGGAGGCAATGAGCAGTTCTTC. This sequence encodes CASSPPGLGGNEQFF.

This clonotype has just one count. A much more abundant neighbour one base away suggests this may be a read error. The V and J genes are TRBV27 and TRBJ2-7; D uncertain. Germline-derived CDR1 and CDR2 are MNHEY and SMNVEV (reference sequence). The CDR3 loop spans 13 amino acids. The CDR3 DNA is TGTGCCAGCAGTTTTAGGTACTCCTACGAGCACTACTTC. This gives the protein CASSFRYSYEHYF.

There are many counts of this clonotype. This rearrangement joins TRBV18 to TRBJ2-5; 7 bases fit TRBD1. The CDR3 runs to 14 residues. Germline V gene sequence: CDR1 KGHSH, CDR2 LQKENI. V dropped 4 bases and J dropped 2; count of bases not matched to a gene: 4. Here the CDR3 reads CASSLGQEQETQYF. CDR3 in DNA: TGTGCCAGCTCACTAGGACAGGAGCAAGAGACCCAGTACTTC.

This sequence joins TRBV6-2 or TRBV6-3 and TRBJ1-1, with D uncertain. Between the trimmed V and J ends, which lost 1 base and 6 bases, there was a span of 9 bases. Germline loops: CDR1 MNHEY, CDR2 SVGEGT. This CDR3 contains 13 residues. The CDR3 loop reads CASSYFRQSEAFF. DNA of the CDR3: TGTGCCAGCAGTTACTTCCGGCAATCTGAAGCTTTCTTT.

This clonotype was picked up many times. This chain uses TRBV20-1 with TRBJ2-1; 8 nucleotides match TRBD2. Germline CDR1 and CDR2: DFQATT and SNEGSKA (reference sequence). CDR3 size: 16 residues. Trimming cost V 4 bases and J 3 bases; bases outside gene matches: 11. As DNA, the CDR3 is TGCAGTGCTATCCCCGGGACTAGAAGAAGCTACAATGAGCAGTTCTTC. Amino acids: CSAIPGTRRSYNEQFF.

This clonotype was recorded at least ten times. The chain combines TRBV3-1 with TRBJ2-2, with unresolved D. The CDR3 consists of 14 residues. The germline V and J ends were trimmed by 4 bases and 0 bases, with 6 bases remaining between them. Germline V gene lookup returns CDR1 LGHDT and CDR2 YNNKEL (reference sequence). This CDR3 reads CASSRQTNTGELFF. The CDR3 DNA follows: TGTGCCAGCAGCCGGCAGACGAACACCGGGGAGCTGTTTTTT.

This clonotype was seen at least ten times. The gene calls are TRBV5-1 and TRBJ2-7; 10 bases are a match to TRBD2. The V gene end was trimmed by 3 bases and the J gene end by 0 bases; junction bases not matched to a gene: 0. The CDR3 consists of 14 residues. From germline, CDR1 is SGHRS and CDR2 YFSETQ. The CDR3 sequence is CASSSSGSSYEQYF. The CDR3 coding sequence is TGCGCCAGCAGCTCTAGCGGGAGCTCCTACGAGCAGTACTTC.

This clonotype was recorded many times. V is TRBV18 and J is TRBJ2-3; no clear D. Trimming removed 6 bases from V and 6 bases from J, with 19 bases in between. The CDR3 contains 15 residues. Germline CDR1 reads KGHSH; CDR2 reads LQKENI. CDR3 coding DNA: TGTGCCAGCTCTACCAGGATCGGAGAGGCGGATACGCAGTATTTT. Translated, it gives CASSTRIGEADTQYF.

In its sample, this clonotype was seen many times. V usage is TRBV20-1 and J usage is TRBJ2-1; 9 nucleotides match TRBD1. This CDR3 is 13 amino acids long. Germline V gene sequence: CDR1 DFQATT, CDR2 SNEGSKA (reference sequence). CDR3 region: CSPNRGLSNEQFF. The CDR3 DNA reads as TGCAGCCCTAACAGGGGGCTGTCCAATGAGCAGTTCTTC.

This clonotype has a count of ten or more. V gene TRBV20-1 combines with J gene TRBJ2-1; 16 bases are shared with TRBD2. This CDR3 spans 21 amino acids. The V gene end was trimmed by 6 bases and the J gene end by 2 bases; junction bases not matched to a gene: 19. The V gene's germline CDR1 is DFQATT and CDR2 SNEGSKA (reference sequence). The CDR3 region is CSAPPGLAGGQPGPAYNEQFF. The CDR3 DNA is TGCAGTGCCCCTCCGGGACTAGCGGGGGGGCAGCCTGGTCCGGCCTACAATGAGCAGTTCTTC.

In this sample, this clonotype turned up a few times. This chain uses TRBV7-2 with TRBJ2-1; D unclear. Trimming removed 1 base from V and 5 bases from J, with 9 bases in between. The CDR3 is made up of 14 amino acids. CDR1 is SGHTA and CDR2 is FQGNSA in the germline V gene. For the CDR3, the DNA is TGTGCCAGCAGCTTAGTTCGTGGGAACAATGAGCAGTTCTTC. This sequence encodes CASSLVRGNNEQFF.

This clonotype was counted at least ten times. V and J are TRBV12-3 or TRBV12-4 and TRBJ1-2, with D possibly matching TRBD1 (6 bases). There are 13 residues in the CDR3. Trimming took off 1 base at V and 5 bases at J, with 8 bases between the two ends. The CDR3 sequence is CASSLGQGYGYTF. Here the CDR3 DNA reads TGTGCCAGCAGTTTAGGGCAGGGGTATGGCTACACCTTC.

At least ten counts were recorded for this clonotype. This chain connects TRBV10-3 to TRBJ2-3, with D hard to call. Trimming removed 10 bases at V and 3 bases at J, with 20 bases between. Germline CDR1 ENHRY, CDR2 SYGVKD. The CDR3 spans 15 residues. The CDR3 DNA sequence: TGTGCCACCTTAGCCGGTGGGGTGAGGACAGATACGCAGTATTTT. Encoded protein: CATLAGGVRTDTQYF.

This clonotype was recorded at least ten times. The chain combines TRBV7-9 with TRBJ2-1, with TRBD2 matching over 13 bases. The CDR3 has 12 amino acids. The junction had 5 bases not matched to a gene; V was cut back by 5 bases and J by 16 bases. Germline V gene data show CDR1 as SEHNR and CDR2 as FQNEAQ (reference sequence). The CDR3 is CASSPGLAGKFF. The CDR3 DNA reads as TGTGCCAGCAGCCCGGGACTAGCGGGGAAATTCTTC.

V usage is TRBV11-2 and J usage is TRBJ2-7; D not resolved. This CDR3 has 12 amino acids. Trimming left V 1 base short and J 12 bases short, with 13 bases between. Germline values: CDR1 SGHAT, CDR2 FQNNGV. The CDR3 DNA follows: TGTGCCAGCAGCTTAGGGTCTGGGCCAACGTACTTC. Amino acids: CASSLGSGPTYF.

In nucleotides, the CDR3 is TGCGCCAGCAGCAAAGAGGGGTATGGCGGGGAGCTGTTTTTT. This codes for CASSKEGYGGELFF. This chain uses TRBV5-1 with TRBJ2-2; D may correspond to TRBD1 or TRBD2 (5 bases each). Germline V gives CDR1 SGHRS, CDR2 YFSETQ. V lost 4 bases and J 7 bases, leaving 14 bases between the germline ends. The CDR3 runs to 14 residues.

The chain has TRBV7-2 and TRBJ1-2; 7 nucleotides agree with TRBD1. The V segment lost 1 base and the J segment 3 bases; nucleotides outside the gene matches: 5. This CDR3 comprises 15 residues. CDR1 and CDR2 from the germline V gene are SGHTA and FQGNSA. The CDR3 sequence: CASSLGPTGYYGYTF. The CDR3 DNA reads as TGTGCCAGCAGCTTAGGGCCGACAGGGTACTATGGCTACACCTTC.

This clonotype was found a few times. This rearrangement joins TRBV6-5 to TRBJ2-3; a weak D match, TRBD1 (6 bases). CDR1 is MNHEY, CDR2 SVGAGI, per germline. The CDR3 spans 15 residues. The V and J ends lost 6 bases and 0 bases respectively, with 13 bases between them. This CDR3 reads CASRPEGVSTDTQYF. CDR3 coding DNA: TGTGCCAGCAGACCCGAGGGGGTAAGCACAGATACGCAGTATTTT.

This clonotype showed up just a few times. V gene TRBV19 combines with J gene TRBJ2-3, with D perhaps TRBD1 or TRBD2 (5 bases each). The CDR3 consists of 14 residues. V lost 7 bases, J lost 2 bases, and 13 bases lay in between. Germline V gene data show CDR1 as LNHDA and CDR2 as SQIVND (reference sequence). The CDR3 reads CASKAGTYTDTQYF. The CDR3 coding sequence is TGTGCCAGTAAAGCCGGGACCTACACAGATACGCAGTATTTT.

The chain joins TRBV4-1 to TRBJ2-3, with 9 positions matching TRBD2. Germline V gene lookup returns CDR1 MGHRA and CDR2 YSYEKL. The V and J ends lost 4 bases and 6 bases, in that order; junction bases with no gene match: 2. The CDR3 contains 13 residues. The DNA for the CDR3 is TGCGCCAGCAGCCTAGGGACTAGCGATACGCAGTATTTT. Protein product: CASSLGTSDTQYF.

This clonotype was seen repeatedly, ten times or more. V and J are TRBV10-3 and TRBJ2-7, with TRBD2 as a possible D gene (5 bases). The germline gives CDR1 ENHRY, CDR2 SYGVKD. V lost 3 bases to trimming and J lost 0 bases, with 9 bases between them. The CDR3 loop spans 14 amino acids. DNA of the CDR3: TGTGCCATCAGTGAAAGGGAGAGCTCCTACGAGCAGTACTTC. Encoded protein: CAISERESSYEQYF.

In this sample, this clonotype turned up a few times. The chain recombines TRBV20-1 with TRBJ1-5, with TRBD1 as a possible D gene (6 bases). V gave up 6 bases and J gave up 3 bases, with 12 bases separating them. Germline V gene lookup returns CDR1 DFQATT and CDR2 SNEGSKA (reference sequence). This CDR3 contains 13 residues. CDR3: CSARGDVNQPQHF. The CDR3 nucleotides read TGCAGTGCAAGGGGGGATGTCAATCAGCCCCAGCATTTT.

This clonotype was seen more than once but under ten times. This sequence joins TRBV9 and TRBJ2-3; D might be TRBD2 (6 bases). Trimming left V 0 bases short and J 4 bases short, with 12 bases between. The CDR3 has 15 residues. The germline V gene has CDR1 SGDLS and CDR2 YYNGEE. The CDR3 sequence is CASSVGSGEADTQYF. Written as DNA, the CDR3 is TGTGCCAGCAGCGTAGGGTCGGGAGAAGCAGATACGCAGTATTTT.

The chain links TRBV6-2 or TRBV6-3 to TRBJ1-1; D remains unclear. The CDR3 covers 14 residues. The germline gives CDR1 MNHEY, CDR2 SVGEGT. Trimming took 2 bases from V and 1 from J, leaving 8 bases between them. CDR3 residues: CASSYGQTNTEAFF. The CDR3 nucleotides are TGTGCCAGCAGTTACGGGCAGACGAACACTGAAGCTTTCTTT.